The 12 T cell receptor beta chains below all came from one sample that was sequenced in a study of naive and memory T cell subsets. The study, taken as a whole, reports: Naive repertoires, especially CD8, held a few larger clonotypes, possibly memory cells re-expressing CD45RA.

The beta constant-region primer was an equimolar mix of two oligonucleotides covering TRBC1 and TRBC2. Ligated cDNA was amplified by four rounds of PCR with nested alpha and beta constant-region primers and SP2. One entry per CDR3 protein, called by TCRdb with MiXCR from the UMI-ligation and nested PCR reads. The table shows some 110,000 distinct CDR3 sequences, with around 13% occurring only once. No antigen is known for these receptors. Sample: naive CD8+ T cells from blood. The receptors originated from a human donor in good health.

The chain has TRBV9 and TRBJ2-3, with 9 bases matching TRBD2. In germline, CDR1 is SGDLS, CDR2 YYNGEE. The junction had 10 bases not matched to a gene; V was cut back by 3 bases and J by 2 bases. The CDR3 consists of 17 residues. CDR3 DNA: TGTGCCAGCAGCGCCCCGACTAGCGGAGCCCTCACAGATACGCAGTATTTT. Protein: CASSAPTSGALTDTQYF.

This clonotype has at least ten counts. The chain couples TRBV10-3 to TRBJ1-1; 7 bases map to TRBD1. The CDR3 sequence is 16 residues long. Trimming took 9 bases from V and 3 from J; bases not matched to a gene: 16. Germline CDR1 ENHRY, CDR2 SYGVKD. The DNA of the CDR3 is TGTGCCATTAGGCCAGGGACAGCCGCCGTGGACACTGAAGCTTTCTTT. The encoded protein is CAIRPGTAAVDTEAFF.

This clonotype was picked up a small number of times. This chain joins TRBV14 and TRBJ2-5, with D unresolved. The V gene's germline CDR1 is SGHDN and CDR2 FVKESK. V was shortened by 0 bases and J by 13 bases, with 15 bases between the two germline ends. The CDR3 is 13 amino acids. CDR3 bases: TGTGCCAGCAGCCAAGATCTCAAAGTCTCCCTGTACTTC. Residues: CASSQDLKVSLYF. The full variable domain, with the rest looked up from reference TRBV14 and TRBJ2-5, is EAGVTQFPSHSVIEKGQTVTLRCDPISGHDNLYWYRRVMGKEIKFLLHFVKESKQDESGMPNNRFLAERTGGTYSTLKVQPAELEDSGVYFCASSQDLKVSLYFGPGTRLLVL.

This clonotype was observed a handful of times. The chain couples TRBV4-2 to TRBJ2-3; 8 bases are a match to TRBD2. CDR3 size: 17 residues. Germline values: CDR1 LGHNA, CDR2 YNFKEQ. V dropped 0 bases and J dropped 2; count of bases not matched to a gene: 7. The CDR3 protein is CASSQESGRDFTDTQYF. CDR3 bases: TGTGCCAGCAGCCAAGAGTCCGGGAGGGATTTCACAGATACGCAGTATTTT.

The V gene is TRBV25-1, the J gene TRBJ2-6; D remains unclear. Trimming cost V 4 bases and J 2 bases, with 3 bases left between them. The CDR3 length is 13 residues. Germline CDR1 is MGHDK and CDR2 is SYGVNS. The DNA of the CDR3 is TGTGCCAGCAGTGGTCCTGGGGCCAACGTCCTGACTTTC. As protein: CASSGPGANVLTF. Variable domain in full (rest from reference TRBV25-1 and TRBJ2-6): EADIYQTPRYLVIGTGKKITLECSQTMGHDKMYWYQQDPGMELHLIHYSYGVNSTEKGDLSSESTVSRIRTEHFPLTLESARPSHTSQYLCASSGPGANVLTFGAGSRLTVL.

This chain joins TRBV6-5 and TRBJ2-2; no clear D gene. The CDR3 covers 14 residues. CDR1 is MNHEY, CDR2 SVGAGI, per germline. Trimming cost V 3 bases and J 1 base, with 6 bases left between them. The CDR3 region is CASSYGGNTGELFF. The CDR3 DNA reads as TGTGCCAGCAGTTATGGCGGGAACACCGGGGAGCTGTTTTTT.

This clonotype showed up many times. The genes are TRBV27 and TRBJ2-7, with D unresolved. The CDR3 extends over 13 amino acids. In germline, CDR1 is MNHEY, CDR2 SMNVEV (reference sequence). V lost 5 bases and J lost 5, with 13 bases in between. The CDR3 loop reads CASSAGIEDEQYF. The CDR3 region has the DNA TGTGCCAGCAGTGCTGGAATAGAGGACGAGCAGTACTTC.

The chain joins TRBV7-9 to TRBJ1-6; a possible D gene is TRBD1 (6 bases). The CDR3 is 16 residues long. With 2 bases removed from V and 8 bases from J, the gap between germline ends came to 16 bases. CDR1 and CDR2 from the germline V gene are SEHNR and FQNEAQ (reference sequence). DNA for the CDR3: TGTGCCAGCAGCTTAACTCGGGACAAGGTGGATTCACCCCTCCACTTT. Its translation: CASSLTRDKVDSPLHF.

This sequence joins TRBV7-2 and TRBJ2-1; D gene uncertain. V was trimmed by 2 bases and J by 0 bases, leaving 11 bases between them. The CDR3 covers 16 residues. Germline V gives CDR1 SGHTA, CDR2 FQGNSA. The CDR3 coding sequence is TGTGCCAGCAGCTTAATCGACTCTCCCTCCTACAATGAGCAGTTCTTC. It is translated as CASSLIDSPSYNEQFF.

This clonotype was seen a handful of times. The chain joins TRBV19 to TRBJ2-2, with 7 nucleotides matching TRBD1. CDR1 is LNHDA and CDR2 is SQIVND in the germline V gene (reference sequence). Trimming cost V 5 bases and J 6 bases; bases outside gene matches: 3. This CDR3 region has 13 residues. The CDR3: CASSAQGAGELFF. Here the CDR3 DNA reads TGTGCCAGTAGTGCCCAGGGGGCCGGGGAGCTGTTTTTT.

The sample holds a few counts of this clonotype. CDR3 in amino acids: CASSLADSPYEQYF. The DNA for the CDR3 is TGTGCCAGCAGCTTGGCGGACAGTCCCTACGAGCAGTACTTC. The V call is TRBV5-4, the J call TRBJ2-7; TRBD1 might be the D (6 bases). CDR1 is SGHNT, CDR2 YYREEE, per germline (reference sequence). CDR3 length: 14 amino acids. The germline V and J ends were trimmed by 0 bases and 2 bases, with 9 bases remaining between them.

Here the CDR3 DNA reads TGTGCCAGCTCCCGACTAGCGGGGCGGAATGAGCAGTTCTTC. Protein: CASSRLAGRNEQFF. This chain uses TRBV3-1 with TRBJ2-1; 11 nucleotides line up with TRBD2. The CDR3 has 14 amino acids. CDR1 is LGHDT and CDR2 is YNNKEL in the germline V gene (reference sequence). Losses at the gene ends were 8 bases for V and 7 bases for J; bases not matched to a gene: 7.